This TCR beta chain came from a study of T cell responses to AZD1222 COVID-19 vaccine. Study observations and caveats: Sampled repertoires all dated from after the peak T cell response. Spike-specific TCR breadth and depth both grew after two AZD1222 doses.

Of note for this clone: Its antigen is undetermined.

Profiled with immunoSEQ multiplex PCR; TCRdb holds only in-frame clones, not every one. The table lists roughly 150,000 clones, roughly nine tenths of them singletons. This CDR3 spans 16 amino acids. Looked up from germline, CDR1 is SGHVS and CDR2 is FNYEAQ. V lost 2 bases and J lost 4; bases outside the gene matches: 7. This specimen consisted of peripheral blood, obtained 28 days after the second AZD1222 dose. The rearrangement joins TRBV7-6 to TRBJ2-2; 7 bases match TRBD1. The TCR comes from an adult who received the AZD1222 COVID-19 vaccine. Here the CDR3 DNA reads TGTGCCAGCAGCTTAATCGGGACAGCATCCACCGGGGAGCTGTTTTTT. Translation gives CASSLIGTASTGELFF.